These 25 T cell receptor beta chains were sequenced from one sample in a study of CD8+ T cells in alopecia areata. It was cDNA, reverse transcribed from extracted RNA, that served as the sequencing template. The table came from immunoSEQ multiplex PCR; TCRdb's copy has only in-frame clones and leaves some out. The table records roughly 190,000 clones, just under 65% of them present only once. Noted treatment: oral pan-JAK inhibitor, 5-10 mg twice daily. Sequenced material: CD4+ T cells sorted from blood, taken between weeks 47 and 50, from a patient treated with tofacitinib. These receptors were obtained from a human donor with alopecia areata.

The chain links TRBV25-1 to TRBJ1-6; possible D gene TRBD1, 6 bases. Germline V gives CDR1 MGHDK, CDR2 SYGVNS. The CDR3 spans 16 residues. V was clipped by 3 bases and J by 9 bases, with 18 bases between them. CDR3 in DNA: TGTGCCAGCAGTGAGAGAGACAGGATTACGGGTTCACCCCTCCACTTT. This codes for CASSERDRITGSPLHF.

The chain joins TRBV29-1 to TRBJ1-1; tentatively, D is TRBD1 (6 bases). In germline, CDR1 is SQVTM, CDR2 ANQGSEA. The CDR3 consists of 12 residues. V was trimmed by 0 bases and J by 11 bases, leaving 13 bases between them. The chain's CDR3 is CSVEEAGARAFF. As DNA, the CDR3 is TGCAGCGTTGAAGAGGCGGGGGCGCGGGCTTTCTTT.

This chain joins TRBV11-3 and TRBJ1-1, with no clear D. Germline V gene sequence: CDR1 SGHNT, CDR2 YENEEA. The CDR3 runs to 14 residues. Trimming removed 3 bases from V and 0 bases from J, with 8 bases in between. CDR3 loop: CASSLMLMNTEAFF. CDR3 in DNA: TGTGCCAGCAGCTTGATGCTCATGAACACTGAAGCTTTCTTT.

Only a few counts were recorded for this clone. CDR3 coding DNA: TGTGCCATCAGTGAGCTGGGCTGGAATGAGCAGTTCTTC. Amino acid sequence: CAISELGWNEQFF. This chain uses TRBV10-3 with TRBJ2-1; D remains unclear. CDR1 and CDR2 (germline): ENHRY, SYGVKD. Between the trimmed V and J ends, which lost 2 bases and 7 bases, there was a span of 9 bases. This CDR3 region has 13 residues.

The genes are TRBV7-6 and TRBJ2-7; D is perhaps TRBD1 (6 bases). Trimming pared 5 bases from V and 12 bases from J, leaving 17 bases between. CDR3 length: 12 residues. Germline values: CDR1 SGHVS, CDR2 FNYEAQ. The CDR3 spells CASSAQTGQLYF. CDR3 DNA: TGTGCCAGCAGCGCTCAGACAGGACAACTGTACTTC.

The J gene is TRBJ2-1, the V gene TRBV5-4; 7 nucleotides line up with TRBD1. CDR1 SGHNT and CDR2 YYREEE come from the germline V gene (reference sequence). The CDR3 consists of 15 residues. The trim removed 7 bases at V and 6 bases at J, leaving 13 bases unmatched. CDR3 coding DNA: TGTGCCAGCGCCCAACGACAGGGTATGAGCAATGAGCAGTTCTTC. It yields the protein CASAQRQGMSNEQFF.

The chain links TRBV29-1 to TRBJ2-7; D unclear. Germline V gene sequence: CDR1 SQVTM, CDR2 ANQGSEA. This CDR3 contains 12 residues. Trimming left V 5 bases short and J 3 bases short, with 11 bases between. CDR3 residues: CSVQTSNYEQYF. DNA of the CDR3: TGCAGCGTTCAGACTTCCAACTACGAGCAGTACTTC.

The DNA of the CDR3 is TGCGCCAGCAGCCAAGATAGGAGCAGTTTTGAGACCCAGTACTTC. Protein: CASSQDRSSFETQYF. V and J are TRBV4-3 and TRBJ2-5, with D uncertain. Germline loops: CDR1 LGHNA, CDR2 YSLEER. The V gene lost 0 bases and the J gene lost 5 bases, with 13 bases spanning the gap. There are 15 residues in the CDR3.

The chain employs TRBV4-2 and TRBJ1-5; no clear D. Germline V CDR1 and CDR2: LGHNA, YNFKEQ. The germline V and J ends were trimmed by 0 bases and 1 base, with 7 bases remaining between them. The CDR3 is 15 residues long. In DNA, the CDR3 is TGTGCCAGCAGCCAAGACCTACTGAGCAATCAGCCCCAGCATTTT. This encodes CASSQDLLSNQPQHF.

This chain connects TRBV7-2 to TRBJ2-4, with D possibly being TRBD2 (6 bases). Per germline, CDR1 SGHTA and CDR2 FQGNSA. CDR3 size: 16 residues. V shed 1 base and J shed 9 bases, with 19 bases lying between them. The CDR3 sequence is CASSLVRPGGVSIQYF. The DNA of the CDR3 is TGTGCCAGCAGCTTAGTTAGGCCGGGCGGGGTGAGCATTCAGTACTTC.

The genes are TRBV7-2 and TRBJ2-3; 10 bases match TRBD2. V lost 5 bases to trimming and J lost 1 base; unmatched junction nucleotides: 9. The CDR3 is made up of 17 amino acids. The germline V gene has CDR1 SGHTA and CDR2 FQGNSA. Written as DNA, the CDR3 is TGTGCCAGCAGCCGTACCCTTGGACTAGCGGGCACAGATACGCAGTATTTT. Residues: CASSRTLGLAGTDTQYF. The whole variable domain, filled in from reference TRBV7-2 and TRBJ2-3, reads GAGVSQSPSNKVTEKGKDVELRCDPISGHTALYWYRQSLGQGLEFLIYFQGNSAPDKSGLPSDRFSAERTGGSVSTLTIQRTQQEDSAVYLCASSRTLGLAGTDTQYFGPGTRLTVL.

The chain carries TRBV9 and TRBJ2-1; no firm D call. CDR3 size: 12 residues. The V end was cut by 0 bases, the J end by 9 bases, with 7 bases between. Per the germline V gene, CDR1 is SGDLS and CDR2 is YYNGEE. Written as DNA, the CDR3 is TGTGCCAGCAGCGTAGAAAAGACTGAGCAGTTCTTC. This codes for CASSVEKTEQFF.

This clone was observed a single time. This chain joins TRBV7-3 and TRBJ1-1; D gene unclear. V lost 1 base, J lost 5 bases, and 11 bases lay in between. The CDR3 is 14 amino acids. CDR1 SGHTA and CDR2 FQGTGA come from the germline V gene. The CDR3 coding sequence is TGTGCCAGCAGCTTAAGATACGGGGATACTGAAGCTTTCTTT. Its translation: CASSLRYGDTEAFF.

The chain has TRBV30 and TRBJ1-2; 9 bases align to TRBD1. V gave up 3 bases and J gave up 4 bases; unmatched junction bases: 6. The germline CDR1 and CDR2 sequences are GTSNPN and SVGIG (reference sequence). The CDR3 contains 14 residues. In DNA form, the CDR3 reads TGTGCCTGGAGCGAGGGGACAGGGAGCTATGGCTACACCTTC. The encoded protein is CAWSEGTGSYGYTF.

This clone was detected a few times. The V gene is TRBV30, the J gene TRBJ2-2; D call uncertain. CDR3 length: 14 amino acids. The V gene's germline CDR1 is GTSNPN and CDR2 SVGIG (reference sequence). Between the trimmed V and J ends, which lost 4 bases and 2 bases, there was a span of 11 bases. For the CDR3, the DNA is TGTGCCTGGAAGGGCCCTTCCAACACCGGGGAGCTGTTTTTT. This translates into CAWKGPSNTGELFF. Full variable domain (missing parts from reference TRBV30 and TRBJ2-2): SQTIHQWPATLVQPVGSPLSLECTVEGTSNPNLYWYRQAAGRGLQLLFYSVGIGQISSEVPQNLSASRPQDRQFILSSKKLLLSDSGFYLCAWKGPSNTGELFFGEGSRLTVL.

This chain links TRBV25-1 with TRBJ2-7; D might be TRBD2 (6 bases). Trimming removed 6 bases from V and 4 bases from J, with 16 bases in between. The germline V gene encodes CDR1 MGHDK and CDR2 SYGVNS. CDR3 size: 14 residues. The CDR3 sequence is CASRPKMGGYEQYF. DNA of the CDR3: TGTGCCAGCAGGCCGAAAATGGGGGGTTACGAGCAGTACTTC.

This clone was counted at least ten times. J is TRBJ2-7 and V is TRBV6-1; D possibly corresponds to TRBD1 (6 bases). The CDR3 is made up of 16 amino acids. Trimming removed 3 bases from V and 2 bases from J, with 17 bases in between. In germline, CDR1 is MNHNS, CDR2 SASEGT. In DNA form, the CDR3 reads TGTGCCAGCAGTGACTGGTTAACCGGGACAACCTACGAGCAGTACTTC. Translated, it gives CASSDWLTGTTYEQYF.

A few counts support this clone. This rearrangement joins TRBV5-1 to TRBJ1-1, with D hard to call. CDR1 and CDR2 from the germline V gene are SGHRS and YFSETQ. Trimming removed 0 bases at V and 6 bases at J, with 15 bases between. The CDR3 has 15 residues. The CDR3 DNA reads as TGCGCCAGCAGCTTGGTCCCTAGGAGAGGATCTGAAGCTTTCTTT. It specifies CASSLVPRRGSEAFF.

This clone was counted between two and nine times. The chain has TRBV5-6 and TRBJ2-1; TRBD2 is a possible D gene (5 bases). Germline CDR1 reads SGHDT; CDR2 reads YYEEEE. V lost 0 bases and J lost 5, with 6 bases in between. This CDR3 has 13 residues. The CDR3 loop is CASSLAGNNEQFF. CDR3 bases: TGTGCCAGCAGCTTGGCGGGGAACAATGAGCAGTTCTTC.

This sequence joins TRBV9 and TRBJ1-1; 7 bases line up with TRBD1. This CDR3 contains 14 residues. From germline, CDR1 is SGDLS and CDR2 YYNGEE. J lost 1 base, V lost 3 bases, and 3 bases had no gene match. CDR3 protein: CASSARQGNTEAFF. The CDR3, as DNA: TGTGCCAGCAGCGCACGACAGGGGAACACTGAAGCTTTCTTT.

Notes on this clone: Compared with germline, one end of the junction differs, possibly owing to a read error. V usage is TRBV7-2 and J usage is TRBJ1-6; D may be TRBD1 (5 bases). The CDR3 is 11 amino acids. The V gene's germline CDR1 is SGHTA and CDR2 FQGNSA. CDR3 region: CASSLLGTWAF. The CDR3 region has the DNA TGTGCCAGCAGCTTACTAGGGACTTGGGCGTTT.

The V gene is TRBV7-2, the J gene TRBJ2-7; 9 nucleotides line up with TRBD2. V was pared by 3 bases and J by 4 bases, with 4 bases of the junction left unmatched. The CDR3 is made up of 14 amino acids. From germline, CDR1 is SGHTA and CDR2 FQGNSA. CDR3 region: CASSFRTSEYEQYF. CDR3 nucleotide sequence: TGTGCCAGCAGCTTCCGGACTAGCGAGTACGAGCAGTACTTC. Full variable domain (rest looked up from reference TRBV7-2 and TRBJ2-7): GAGVSQSPSNKVTEKGKDVELRCDPISGHTALYWYRQSLGQGLEFLIYFQGNSAPDKSGLPSDRFSAERTGGSVSTLTIQRTQQEDSAVYLCASSFRTSEYEQYFGPGTRLTVT.

The chain couples TRBV2 to TRBJ2-3; D gene uncertain. In germline, CDR1 is SNHLY, CDR2 FYNNEI. This CDR3 region has 13 residues. The V end was cut by 8 bases, the J end by 4 bases, with 13 bases between. The CDR3 DNA sequence: TGTGCCAGCTCAGCTTTCCAGCCAGATACGCAGTATTTT. This sequence encodes CASSAFQPDTQYF.

This chain joins TRBV14 and TRBJ2-5, with no clear D. V dropped 4 bases and J dropped 4 bases, with 10 bases sitting between them. Germline lookup yields CDR1 SGHDN and CDR2 FVKESK. The CDR3 spans 13 residues. The CDR3 region is CASSPEGPETQYF. For the CDR3, the DNA is TGTGCCAGCAGCCCCGAAGGACCAGAGACCCAGTACTTC.

The chain recombines TRBV5-1 with TRBJ1-1; D is unclear. CDR1 and CDR2 from the germline V gene are SGHRS and YFSETQ. There are 15 residues in the CDR3. The germline V and J ends were trimmed by 5 bases and 1 base, with 15 bases remaining between them. The CDR3 spells CASRLDSSPNTEAFF. CDR3 nucleotides: TGCGCCAGCAGACTTGATTCCAGCCCGAACACTGAAGCTTTCTTT.